The next 4 T cell receptor beta chains were all read from a single sample in a study of shared clonotypes between healthy human individuals. The repertoire was sequenced with immunoSEQ multiplex PCR; TCRdb's copy has only in-frame clones and lacks some. Altogether under 1,100,000 clones are present, roughly 80% being singletons, with the ten largest covering approximately 1.5%. The sequenced material came from memory CD4+ T cells sorted from blood. The subset is: CD45RA-negative fraction. All receptors come from a man aged 18 to 29 in good health.

There are many counts of this clone. V and J are TRBV29-1 and TRBJ1-4; tentatively, D is TRBD1 (5 bases). Trimming stripped 5 bases from V and 5 bases from J, with 15 bases between. CDR1 SQVTM and CDR2 ANQGSEA come from the germline V gene. The CDR3 loop spans 14 amino acids. CDR3 protein: CSVSGGAPNEKLFF. Written as DNA, the CDR3 is TGCAGCGTTTCCGGGGGAGCCCCGAATGAAAAACTGTTTTTT.

Of note for this clone: Other DNA sequences in this sample translate to the same CDR3. The J gene is TRBJ1-1, the V gene TRBV5-1; D gene uncertain. V lost 2 bases and J 0 bases, leaving 8 bases between the germline ends. Germline V gene data show CDR1 as SGHRS and CDR2 as YFSETQ. This CDR3 is 14 amino acids long. The CDR3 here is CASSLLPMNTEAFF. As DNA, the CDR3 is TGCGCCAGCAGCTTACTACCCATGAACACTGAAGCTTTCTTT.

The chain employs TRBV9 and TRBJ1-3; D call uncertain. Looked up from germline, CDR1 is SGDLS and CDR2 is YYNGEE. The CDR3 contains 14 residues. Trimming took off 0 bases at V and 6 bases at J, with 10 bases between the two ends. DNA of the CDR3: TGTGCCAGCAGCGTAGATAGGGTATCAAACACCATATATTTT. Protein product: CASSVDRVSNTIYF.

This clone was counted at least ten times. The chain combines TRBV30 with TRBJ1-5; 8 bases align to TRBD1. Germline CDR1 is GTSNPN and CDR2 is SVGIG (reference sequence). The CDR3 spans 16 residues. Germline trimming cut 2 bases from V and 2 bases from J; bases unmatched to any gene: 8. CDR3 DNA: TGTGCCTGGAGTATCCAGGGGGCCTTAGGCAATCAGCCCCAGCATTTT. It yields the protein CAWSIQGALGNQPQHF.